One and the same sample provided the 9 T cell receptor beta chains below, sequenced in a study of T cell changes during pregnancy in multiple sclerosis. The assay was immunoSEQ multiplex PCR, and TCRdb's table has in-frame clones only and misses some. The profile shows approximately 70,000 clones, more than 90% of them singletons. Source: peripheral blood, taken in the first trimester of pregnancy. The receptors here all came from a female donor with multiple sclerosis, enrolled in a pregnancy study.

The CDR3 loop is CASTNPGLSNEQFF. Written as DNA, the CDR3 is TGTGCCAGCACCAATCCGGGACTATCAAATGAGCAGTTCTTC. The V call is TRBV7-9, the J call TRBJ2-1, with 7 bases matching TRBD2. Trimming took 7 bases from V and 7 from J; bases not matched to a gene: 10. The CDR3 totals 14 residues. Germline lookup yields CDR1 SEHNR and CDR2 FQNEAQ (reference sequence).

The chain combines TRBV14 with TRBJ2-2; D unclear. Deletions cut 0 bases from V and 5 bases from J, with 7 bases between. The CDR3 runs to 14 residues. CDR1 is SGHDN, CDR2 FVKESK, per germline. CDR3 sequence reads: CASSQDTWTGELFF. CDR3 coding DNA: TGTGCCAGCAGCCAAGATACTTGGACCGGGGAGCTGTTTTTT.

In nucleotides, the CDR3 is TGTGCCAGTACCCCCCAACCTACAGGGTCGGGGGGTCAGCCCCAGCATTTT. Its protein is CASTPQPTGSGGQPQHF. The V gene is TRBV19, the J gene TRBJ1-5, with D maybe TRBD1 (6 bases). The V gene's germline CDR1 is LNHDA and CDR2 SQIVND (reference sequence). The CDR3 contains 17 residues. V lost 7 bases, J lost 6 bases, and 25 bases lay in between.

This clone was counted a single time. The rearrangement uses TRBV4-1 and TRBJ1-1, with a tentative D call TRBD1 (6 bases). The CDR3 is 19 amino acids. The V end lost 0 bases, the J end lost 1 base, and 21 bases lay between the germline ends. From germline, CDR1 is MGHRA and CDR2 YSYEKL. CDR3: CASSQDRRAQGPKNTEAFF. The CDR3 nucleotides are TGCGCCAGCAGCCAAGATAGGCGTGCACAGGGTCCGAAGAACACTGAAGCTTTCTTT.

The rearrangement uses TRBV5-1 and TRBJ2-5, with 10 positions matching TRBD1. Losses at the gene ends were 4 bases for V and 7 bases for J; bases not matched to a gene: 7. The CDR3 covers 14 residues. Germline assignment: CDR1 SGHRS and CDR2 YFSETQ. The CDR3 DNA reads TGCGCCAGCAGCCTAAGACAGGGGGCGGGGACCCAGTACTTC. Its translation is CASSLRQGAGTQYF.

The chain links TRBV15 to TRBJ2-2, with D maybe TRBD2 (5 bases). Germline V gene lookup returns CDR1 LNHNV and CDR2 YYDKDF (reference sequence). V shed 1 base and J shed 5 bases, with 8 bases lying between them. The CDR3 extends over 14 amino acids. The CDR3 DNA sequence: TGTGCCACCAGCAGAGGGAGAGGGACCGGGGAGCTGTTTTTT. This gives the protein CATSRGRGTGELFF.

CDR3 sequence reads: CSATGLANNEQFF. The CDR3 nucleotides read TGCAGCGCTACCGGGCTAGCCAACAATGAGCAGTTCTTC. The chain has TRBV29-1 and TRBJ2-1, with D tentatively TRBD2 (5 bases). The V gene's germline CDR1 is SQVTM and CDR2 ANQGSEA. This CDR3 has 13 residues. V was cut by 7 bases and J by 5 bases, with 15 bases left in between.

Only one count was recorded for this clone. The J gene is TRBJ1-1, the V gene TRBV19; TRBD1 aligns across 8 bases. This CDR3 comprises 15 residues. V trimming: 2 bases; J trimming: 1 base; junction bases outside the gene matches: 3. Germline assignment: CDR1 LNHDA and CDR2 SQIVND (reference sequence). Here the CDR3 reads CASSILQGGNTEAFF. DNA for the CDR3: TGTGCCAGTAGTATATTACAGGGGGGGAACACTGAAGCTTTCTTT.

This chain uses TRBV12-5 with TRBJ1-4; the D gene is possibly TRBD1 (6 bases). V shed 0 bases and J shed 0 bases, with 14 bases lying between them. The germline V gene has CDR1 LGHNT and CDR2 FRNRAP. The CDR3 has 18 residues. The CDR3 loop is CASGLVPGVFATNEKLFF. CDR3 nucleotides: TGTGCTAGTGGTTTGGTACCAGGGGTATTCGCAACTAATGAAAAACTGTTTTTT. The whole variable domain, remainder taken from reference TRBV12-5 and TRBJ1-4, is DARVTQTPRHKVTEMGQEVTMRCQPILGHNTVFWYRQTMMQGLELLAYFRNRAPLDDSGMPKDRFSAEMPDATLATLKIQPSEPRDSAVYFCASGLVPGVFATNEKLFFGSGTQLSVL.